The sequence of this T cell receptor (beta chain) was determined in a study of Ad26.COV2.S vaccination and SARS-CoV-2 variants. Study in general: Sample donor was a member of the COV1001 Ad26.COV2.S trial arm. Each vaccinee took Ad26.COV2.S intramuscularly, once or twice 56 days apart.

Generated by immunoSEQ multiplex PCR, the TCRdb table keeps only in-frame clones and is missing some. The profile covers about half a million clones, with 89% appearing a single time and 1.5% to 2% taken by the ten largest. Findings of the study overall: Substantial response breadth was reportedly seen for spike-specific CD8+ and CD4+ T cells after vaccination.

In this sample, this clone turned up once. Its antigen is still unknown. Trimming cost V 2 bases and J 3 bases, with 13 bases left between them. The CDR3 spans 16 residues. CDR1 is SGHAT, CDR2 FQNNGV, per germline. Treatment indicated: around 19 received Ad26.COV2.S at low or high dose, single or two shots; 5 received placebo; per-sample allocation not given. The study sampled participants on day 63 after the first vaccine or placebo injection. In Boston, an adult donor aged 18-55 years took part. Specimen: peripheral blood, collected in a trial of Ad26.COV2.S vaccine versus placebo. The clonotype comes from a person aged 18-65 years who received the Ad26.COV2.S COVID-19 vaccine or a placebo. The chain has TRBV11-2 and TRBJ2-2; perhaps TRBD1 as D (5 bases). The CDR3 loop reads CASSLWVRVDTGELFF. As DNA, the CDR3 is TGTGCCAGCAGCTTATGGGTCAGGGTGGACACCGGGGAGCTGTTTTTT.